This T cell receptor (beta chain) was recovered during a study of post-analysis software for immune sequencing data. This clonotype was seen only a few times. What it binds is not known. The library was made from cDNA and included unique molecular identifiers. Each CDR3 protein is one row after TCRdb ran MiXCR on the PCR reads. The sample has roughly 600,000 distinct CDR3 sequences, 44% seen once. Notes on the study in general: Five TRBV segments occurring more often in patients than controls included TRBV5-6, TRBV5-1 and TRBV20-1.

Germline V gives CDR1 SGHDT, CDR2 YYEEEE. V was shortened by 6 bases and J by 11 bases, with 20 bases between the two germline ends. The CDR3 is made up of 13 amino acids. V gene TRBV5-6 combines with J gene TRBJ2-5; possible D gene TRBD1, 6 bases. The source material was blood. The TCR was taken from a girl aged 10-17 years with multiple sclerosis. This chain's CDR3 is CASTRGYLREQYF. CDR3 nucleotides: TGTGCCAGCACCAGGGGATACTTGAGGGAGCAGTACTTC.